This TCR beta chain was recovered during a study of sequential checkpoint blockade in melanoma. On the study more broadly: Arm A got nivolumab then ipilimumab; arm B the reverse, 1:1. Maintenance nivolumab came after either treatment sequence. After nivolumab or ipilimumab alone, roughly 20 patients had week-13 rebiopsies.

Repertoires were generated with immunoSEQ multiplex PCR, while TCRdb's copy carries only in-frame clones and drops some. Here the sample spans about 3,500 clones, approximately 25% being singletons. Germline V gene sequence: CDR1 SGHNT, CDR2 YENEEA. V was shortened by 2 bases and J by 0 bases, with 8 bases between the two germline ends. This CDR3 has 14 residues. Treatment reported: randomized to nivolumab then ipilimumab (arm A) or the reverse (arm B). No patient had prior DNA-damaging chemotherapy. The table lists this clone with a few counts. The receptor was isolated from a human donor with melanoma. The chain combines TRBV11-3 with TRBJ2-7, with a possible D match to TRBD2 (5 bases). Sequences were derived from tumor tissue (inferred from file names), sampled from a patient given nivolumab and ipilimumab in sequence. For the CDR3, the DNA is TGTGCCAGCAGCTTAACGGGAACCTCCTACGAGCAGTACTTC. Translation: CASSLTGTSYEQYF.